This entry is about one T cell receptor beta chain. Antigen unknown. V dropped 1 base and J dropped 4 bases, with 13 bases sitting between them. The CDR3 contains 15 residues. CDR1 is SGHTA, CDR2 FQGNSA, per germline. These data originate in a study of T cell responses to AZD1222 COVID-19 vaccine. As for the study in general: Analysis merged second doses at about 4 or about 12 weeks.

The study's findings and limits: Nearly half of spike-specific TCRs reportedly target variant regions that are unmutated in the B.1.351 and B.1.1.7 variants.

The protocol was immunoSEQ multiplex PCR, while the TCRdb copy is restricted to in-frame clones and leaves out a portion. The table shows 95,000 to 110,000 clones, with 88% occurring only once. Sequencing was performed on peripheral blood, taken on day 0 of AZD1222 vaccination. V usage is TRBV7-2 and J usage is TRBJ1-1, with D perhaps matching TRBD1 (6 bases). The clonotype originates from an adult in good health. DNA of the CDR3: TGTGCCAGCAGCTTAGAGCGGCTCAGGGGCACTGAAGCTTTCTTT. It yields the protein CASSLERLRGTEAFF.